One sample yielded the 4 T cell receptor beta chains listed below, sequenced in a study of beta chain features in type 1 diabetes. Antigens of these TCRs are unknown. Reverse transcribing all isolated RNA meant expressed TCRB transcripts were sequenced. Only in-frame clones appear in the TCRdb table, and some are missing; sequencing was by immunoSEQ multiplex PCR. This table holds 300,000 to 450,000 clones, 10% to 15% found once. General observations from the study: Patients with Type 1 diabetes showed moderately but significantly shorter TCRB CDR3s in all four CD4+ subsets.

Sequencing used naive CD4+ T cells from blood. The receptors stem from a woman aged 18-30 years with type 1 diabetes.

The V and J genes are TRBV9 and TRBJ2-7; TRBD1 aligns across 8 bases. CDR1 SGDLS and CDR2 YYNGEE come from the germline V gene. The CDR3 extends over 15 amino acids. The ends lost 3 bases at V and 1 base at J; junction bases unmatched: 6. The CDR3 nucleotides are TGTGCCAGCAGCGCTCAGGGGGCCCAGTCCTACGAGCAGTACTTC. This gives the protein CASSAQGAQSYEQYF.

The chain links TRBV7-9 to TRBJ1-6; 11 bases align to TRBD1. The CDR3 runs to 15 residues. Germline loops: CDR1 SEHNR, CDR2 FQNEAQ (reference sequence). J gave up 10 bases and V 5 bases, and 7 bases lay outside the gene matches. The CDR3 coding sequence is TGTGCCAGCAGCCATTGGACAGGGGGCGACTCACCCCTCCACTTT. Translated: CASSHWTGGDSPLHF. Combining the CDR3 with reference TRBV7-9 and TRBJ1-6 gives the whole variable domain DTGVSQNPRHKITKRGQNVTFRCDPISEHNRLYWYRQTLGQGPEFLTYFQNEAQLEKSRLLSDRFSAERPKGSFSTLEIQRTEQGDSAMYLCASSHWTGGDSPLHFGNGTRLTVT.

This clone was seen only a few times. CDR3 sequence (DNA): TGTGCCAGCAGCTTGCACAGTGAAAAACTGTTTTTT. It encodes CASSLHSEKLFF. The J gene is TRBJ1-4, the V gene TRBV7-2, with D uncertain. CDR1 and CDR2 (germline): SGHTA, FQGNSA. The CDR3 runs to 12 residues. V lost 3 bases and J lost 7, with 6 bases in between.

This clone was picked up a small number of times. The chain has TRBV7-3 and TRBJ2-1; 11 nucleotides match TRBD2. CDR1 SGHTA and CDR2 FQGTGA come from the germline V gene. The CDR3 consists of 14 residues. V lost 5 bases and J lost 10; bases outside the gene matches: 7. The CDR3: CASSVLAGGKEQFF. CDR3 nucleotides: TGTGCCAGCAGCGTTCTAGCGGGAGGCAAGGAGCAGTTCTTC.